These 27 T cell receptor beta chains share one sample of origin, sequenced in a study of T cell repertoires in cytomegalovirus infection. These receptors have no identified antigens. TCRdb independently ran MiXCR on the reads; one entry per CDR3 protein. The repertoire includes 100,000 to 150,000 distinct CDR3 sequences, roughly 32% of them detected once, and approximately 50% sits in the top ten. Sequenced here: CD8+ T cells from cultured PBMCs, sampled from culture after CMV antigen stimulation. The receptors come from a human donor in good health (CMV status not recorded). Some clones in this sample may be carry-over from other donors' samples.

This clonotype has more than one count but fewer than ten. The chain links TRBV10-3 to TRBJ2-7, with D possibly matching TRBD2 (5 bases). CDR1 ENHRY and CDR2 SYGVKD come from the germline V gene. The ends were cut back, 10 bases at V and 6 bases at J, with 16 bases in the middle. The CDR3 runs to 12 residues. CDR3 residues: CATAGGLAEQYF. The CDR3, as DNA: TGTGCCACTGCTGGCGGACTGGCCGAGCAGTACTTC.

This chain joins TRBV20-1 and TRBJ1-1, with D unclear. This CDR3 contains 14 residues. From germline, CDR1 is DFQATT and CDR2 SNEGSKA (reference sequence). Trimming cost V 4 bases and J 5 bases, with 17 bases left between them. CDR3 bases: TGCAGTGCTAAAGTAGGTTCATTGGTTACTGAAGCTTTCTTT. It is translated as CSAKVGSLVTEAFF.

V and J are TRBV7-9 and TRBJ2-1; possible D gene TRBD1, 7 bases. In germline, CDR1 is SEHNR, CDR2 FQNEAQ (reference sequence). The length of the CDR3 is 12 residues. CDR3 sequence reads: CAPGGGRDEQFF. CDR3 bases: TGTGCTCCCGGAGGGGGCCGGGATGAGCAGTTCTTC.

The rearrangement uses TRBV5-3 and TRBJ2-1, with TRBD1 identical over 11 bases. TRBV5-3 is treated as an ORF (open reading frame) with a function not yet certain. This CDR3 has 15 residues. With 8 bases clipped from V and 6 bases from J, the junction kept 10 bases outside the gene matches. Here the CDR3 reads CASSWGTGGSNEQFF. CDR3 sequence (DNA): TGTGCCAGCAGTTGGGGGACAGGGGGTAGCAATGAGCAGTTCTTC.

V is TRBV7-3 and J is TRBJ2-1, with 10 bases aligning to TRBD1. The CDR3 is 14 amino acids. Looked up from germline, CDR1 is SGHTA and CDR2 is FQGTGA. With 1 base clipped from V and 9 bases from J, the junction kept 3 bases outside the gene matches. The CDR3 is CASSLRQGAAEQFF. DNA of the CDR3: TGTGCCAGCAGCTTAAGACAGGGGGCGGCTGAGCAGTTCTTC.

This clonotype was observed a handful of times. The chain couples TRBV7-6 to TRBJ2-7; the D is unclear. The length of the CDR3 is 15 residues. Trimming took 1 base from V and 3 from J, leaving 13 bases between them. Per the germline V gene, CDR1 is SGHVS and CDR2 is FNYEAQ. The CDR3 protein is CASSLEGGVNYEQYF. CDR3 sequence (DNA): TGTGCCAGCAGCTTAGAAGGTGGGGTTAACTACGAGCAGTACTTC.

This clonotype was detected ten times or more. This chain uses TRBV7-2 with TRBJ1-2; 10 bases are a match to TRBD1. CDR3 length equals 14 residues. V dropped 5 bases and J dropped 4; count of bases not matched to a gene: 4. The germline V gene has CDR1 SGHTA and CDR2 FQGNSA. The CDR3 DNA follows: TGTGCCAGCAGCCCGACAGGGGGCGGCTATGGCTACACCTTC. This translates into CASSPTGGGYGYTF.

This clonotype came up a few times. V and J are TRBV10-3 and TRBJ1-1; 7 bases are a match to TRBD1. The CDR3 extends over 15 amino acids. Trimming removed 2 bases from V and 1 base from J; junction bases left unmatched: 4. The germline CDR1 and CDR2 sequences are ENHRY and SYGVKD. CDR3 in DNA: TGTGCCATCAGTGAGAGCGGACAGGCGAACACTGAAGCTTTCTTT. It is translated as CAISESGQANTEAFF.

This clonotype was detected ten times or more. This chain links TRBV7-2 with TRBJ2-2; 10 nucleotides line up with TRBD2. Germline CDR1 is SGHTA and CDR2 is FQGNSA. The CDR3 loop spans 15 amino acids. J lost 6 bases, V lost 3 bases, and 4 bases had no gene match. This CDR3 reads CASSFASGGAGELFF. The CDR3 nucleotides read TGTGCCAGCAGCTTCGCTAGCGGGGGTGCCGGGGAGCTGTTTTTT. Together with reference TRBV7-2 and TRBJ2-2, the CDR3 gives the full variable domain: GAGVSQSPSNKVTEKGKDVELRCDPISGHTALYWYRQSLGQGLEFLIYFQGNSAPDKSGLPSDRFSAERTGGSVSTLTIQRTQQEDSAVYLCASSFASGGAGELFFGEGSRLTVL.

Note on this clonotype: A much larger clone sits a single nucleotide away, making a read error possible. V gene TRBV27 combines with J gene TRBJ1-2; D may be TRBD1 (5 bases). V was clipped by 5 bases and J by 5 bases, with 15 bases between them. The germline CDR1 and CDR2 sequences are MNHEY and SMNVEV (reference sequence). The CDR3 loop spans 14 amino acids. The CDR3 nucleotides are TGTGCCAGCAGTGCTTCCGGGACGGAGTATGGCTACACCTTC. It codes for CASSASGTEYGYTF.

This clonotype was seen a handful of times. The V call is TRBV4-3, the J call TRBJ1-1; D perhaps matches TRBD1 (5 bases). Germline V lookup: CDR1 LGHNA, CDR2 YSLEER. This CDR3 comprises 15 residues. Trimming cost V 2 bases and J 4 bases, with 14 bases left between them. The CDR3 bases are TGCGCCAGCAGCCAACAGACTCAGGGTCTCACTGAAGCTTTCTTT. Amino acids: CASSQQTQGLTEAFF.

V and J are TRBV7-9 and TRBJ2-5; the D gene is possibly TRBD2 (6 bases). Germline assignment: CDR1 SEHNR and CDR2 FQNEAQ (reference sequence). This CDR3 has 15 amino acids. Trimming left V 0 bases short and J 5 bases short, with 13 bases between. CDR3 sequence reads: CASSLAGRYGETQYF. CDR3 coding DNA: TGTGCCAGCAGCTTAGCTGGGAGGTACGGGGAGACCCAGTACTTC.

A few counts support this clonotype. The rearrangement uses TRBV7-6 and TRBJ2-6, with a tentative D call TRBD1 (6 bases). Per germline, CDR1 SGHVS and CDR2 FNYEAQ. V lost 5 bases and J 0 bases, leaving 11 bases between the germline ends. The CDR3 has 16 residues. The CDR3: CASSQKGHSGANVLTF. CDR3 in DNA: TGTGCCAGCAGCCAAAAGGGACACTCTGGGGCCAACGTCCTGACTTTC.

The gene calls are TRBV5-1 and TRBJ2-3; the match to TRBD1 covers 9 bases. V lost 6 bases to trimming and J lost 3 bases; unmatched junction nucleotides: 2. CDR3 length: 13 residues. Germline V gives CDR1 SGHRS, CDR2 YFSETQ. In DNA, the CDR3 is TGCGCCAGCACGGGACAGGGAACAGATACGCAGTATTTT. It specifies CASTGQGTDTQYF.

This chain connects TRBV29-1 to TRBJ2-7; 7 bases are a match to TRBD1. The germline V gene encodes CDR1 SQVTM and CDR2 ANQGSEA. The CDR3 contains 13 residues. V lost 2 bases, J lost 2 bases, and 3 bases stayed unmatched. The CDR3 DNA sequence: TGCAGCGTTGAACGGGACAGCCCCTACGAGCAGTACTTC. This codes for CSVERDSPYEQYF.

The genes are TRBV4-1 and TRBJ1-1; D possibly corresponds to TRBD1 (5 bases). CDR3 length: 16 amino acids. Germline V gene lookup returns CDR1 MGHRA and CDR2 YSYEKL. Trimming removed 4 bases from V and 0 bases from J, with 15 bases in between. CDR3 in amino acids: CASSLSRGAMNTEAFF. CDR3 in DNA: TGCGCCAGCAGCCTAAGTCGAGGGGCTATGAACACTGAAGCTTTCTTT.

In its sample, this clonotype was seen many times. V usage is TRBV4-3 and J usage is TRBJ2-7; the D gene is possibly TRBD2 (6 bases). Germline CDR1 and CDR2: LGHNA and YSLEER. V was clipped by 1 base and J by 0 bases, with 19 bases between them. The CDR3 extends over 18 amino acids. This chain's CDR3 is CASSQGLSSEPSSYEQYF. CDR3 DNA: TGCGCCAGCAGCCAAGGTCTTTCTAGCGAGCCTTCCTCCTACGAGCAGTACTTC.

The count of this clonotype is one. The chain couples TRBV5-6 to TRBJ1-3; D gene uncertain. V lost 0 bases and J lost 3, with 7 bases in between. The CDR3 contains 14 residues. Germline V CDR1 and CDR2: SGHDT, YYEEEE. The CDR3: CASSLVAVGNTIYF. In DNA, the CDR3 is TGTGCCAGCAGCTTGGTGGCTGTTGGAAACACCATATATTTT.

In regard to this clonotype: This sequence may be a read error, since a much larger clone differs from it by one base. The chain uses TRBV7-2 and TRBJ2-1, with 7 bases that match TRBD2. Germline CDR1 reads SGHTA; CDR2 reads FQGNSA. This CDR3 region has 17 residues. CDR3 in DNA: TGTGCCAACAGCTCGCCCTGGGGGGAGGGACTGGGTGATGAGCAGTTCTTC. This gives the protein CANSSPWGEGLGDEQFF.

The genes are TRBV7-8 and TRBJ1-3; no clear D gene. There are 14 residues in the CDR3. Germline CDR1 and CDR2: SGHVS and FQNEAQ. Trimming shortened V by 1 base and J by 1 base, and 5 bases separated the two germline ends. In nucleotides, the CDR3 is TGTGCCAGCAGCTTAGGACTTTCTGGAAACACCATATATTTT. This gives the protein CASSLGLSGNTIYF.

The V and J genes are TRBV7-6 and TRBJ2-7; TRBD1 is a possible D gene (6 bases). V was trimmed by 2 bases and J by 1 base, leaving 12 bases between them. Germline CDR1 SGHVS, CDR2 FNYEAQ. CDR3 length: 15 residues. CDR3 region: CASSLQDSPSYEQYF. In DNA, the CDR3 is TGTGCCAGCAGCTTACAGGACAGCCCATCCTACGAGCAGTACTTC.

CDR3 sequence reads: CASSLYRDSAKRELFF. CDR3 sequence (DNA): TGTGCCAGCAGCTTATACCGGGACAGCGCTAAGAGGGAGCTGTTTTTT. This chain links TRBV11-2 with TRBJ2-2; 7 positions match TRBD1. The CDR3 has 16 residues. Germline CDR1 SGHAT, CDR2 FQNNGV. After removal of 2 bases from V and 9 bases from J, the junction contained 12 bases not matched to a gene.

The chain carries TRBV7-9 and TRBJ1-1, with 8 bases matching TRBD1. Germline lookup yields CDR1 SEHNR and CDR2 FQNEAQ (reference sequence). The CDR3 extends over 14 amino acids. V was clipped by 4 bases and J by 1 base; unmatched bases: 2. The CDR3 loop is CASSSGGRNTEAFF. The CDR3 nucleotides are TGTGCCAGCAGCTCAGGGGGCAGGAACACTGAAGCTTTCTTT.

The chain carries TRBV5-4 and TRBJ1-4, with a weak D call TRBD1 (6 bases). Deletions cut 1 base from V and 4 bases from J, with 11 bases between. Germline V gene lookup returns CDR1 SGHNT and CDR2 YYREEE (reference sequence). CDR3 length: 15 amino acids. CDR3 residues: CASSLQGQHNEKLFF. In nucleotides, the CDR3 is TGTGCCAGCAGCTTGCAAGGACAGCATAATGAAAAACTGTTTTTT.

To note about this clonotype: The junction does not match germline at one end; this may be a read error. The rearrangement uses TRBV7-4 and TRBJ2-7; D might be TRBD2 (5 bases). The CDR3 totals 14 residues. Per germline, CDR1 SGHVT and CDR2 SQSDAQ. The CDR3 loop reads CAGSPRVGPPEQYF. The CDR3 region has the DNA TGTGCCGGCAGTCCGAGGGTAGGGCCCCCCGAGCAGTACTTC.

This clonotype was seen a few times. The rearrangement uses TRBV12-3 or TRBV12-4 and TRBJ1-1; TRBD1 might be the D (5 bases). With 3 bases removed from V and 4 bases from J, the gap between germline ends came to 18 bases. This CDR3 region has 16 residues. For the CDR3, the DNA is TGTGCCAGCAGTTTCGGGACGCGTTCGCGTGGCACTGAAGCTTTCTTT. Its protein product is CASSFGTRSRGTEAFF.

The chain has TRBV4-1 and TRBJ2-3, with a tentative D call TRBD1 (6 bases). The CDR3 is 18 amino acids. Trimming took off 2 bases at V and 0 bases at J, with 18 bases between the two ends. Germline V CDR1 and CDR2: MGHRA, YSYEKL. CDR3 coding DNA: TGCGCCAGCAGCCAAACCCTACAGGGAGTGGGGAGCACAGATACGCAGTATTTT. It codes for CASSQTLQGVGSTDTQYF.